This T cell receptor (beta chain) was identified in a study of blood T cell repertoires in COVID-19. On the study more broadly: Specimens from acute and convalescent COVID-19 originated in the United States, Italy and Spain. From T cells, B-cell-depleted T cells, or PBMCs came the material, which was cDNA or gDNA.

The CDR3 length is 14 residues. The trim removed 0 bases at V and 5 bases at J, leaving 3 bases unmatched. Germline assignment: CDR1 KGHSH and CDR2 LQKENI. Using immunoSEQ multiplex PCR, the repertoire was profiled, and TCRdb retains in-frame clones only, with some absent. The sample carries roughly 250,000 clones, roughly 87% recorded once. Across roughly 25 US areas, participants ranged in age from about 18 to 90 years. The study assigned cohorts using participant-reported clinical history. The rearrangement joins TRBV18 to TRBJ2-5, with TRBD1 matching over 7 bases. The receptor's source is a woman in her 30s with acute COVID-19. The sequenced sample consisted of PBMCs or T cells enriched from blood (not recorded which). The CDR3 spells CASSPPRGHETQYF. DNA of the CDR3: TGTGCCAGCTCACCACCGAGGGGGCATGAGACCCAGTACTTC.